These 7 T cell receptor beta chains were sequenced from one sample in a study of T cells after yellow fever vaccination. From the 5' RACE reads, TCRdb called clonotypes with MiXCR, one entry per CDR3 protein. The sample shows more than 90,000 distinct CDR3 sequences, about 7.8% of them seen only once. The sequencing used CD4+ T cells sorted from PBMCs, collected around 45 days after the first yellow fever vaccination. The receptors come from a man aged 18 to 30 who received the YFV17D yellow fever vaccine.

This clonotype was detected many times. The rearrangement links TRBV5-5 to TRBJ2-6; weak D call: TRBD2 (6 bases). From germline, CDR1 is SGHKS and CDR2 YYEKEE (reference sequence). Trimming took 5 bases from V and 8 from J, leaving 14 bases between them. CDR3 length: 14 amino acids. The CDR3 region is CASREGLETNVLTF. The CDR3 DNA reads TGTGCCAGCAGGGAGGGGCTGGAGACCAACGTCCTGACTTTC.

This clonotype occurred many times. The rearrangement links TRBV11-2 to TRBJ2-4, with D perhaps matching TRBD1 or TRBD2 (5 bases each). The germline V gene encodes CDR1 SGHAT and CDR2 FQNNGV. The CDR3 totals 16 residues. V dropped 0 bases and J dropped 7 bases, with 16 bases sitting between them. Here the CDR3 reads CASSLDRTGTGNIQYF. In DNA, the CDR3 is TGTGCCAGCAGCTTAGACCGGACGGGGACCGGGAACATTCAGTACTTC.

Only a few counts were recorded for this clonotype. This may stem from a read error, because a much larger clone lies one nucleotide away. The chain is built from TRBV12-3 or TRBV12-4 and TRBJ2-5; 8 nucleotides match TRBD2. V dropped 0 bases and J dropped 5; count of bases not matched to a gene: 5. The CDR3 has 15 amino acids. The CDR3, as DNA: TGTGCCAGCAGTTTAGCTCGGCGGGGGGATGAGACCCAGTACTTC. This encodes CASSLARRGDETQYF.

This clonotype was picked up many times. V gene TRBV5-1 combines with J gene TRBJ2-5, with D perhaps matching TRBD1 or TRBD2 (5 bases each). The ends were cut back, 6 bases at V and 5 bases at J, with 20 bases in the middle. This CDR3 region has 15 residues. The germline gives CDR1 SGHRS, CDR2 YFSETQ. CDR3 nucleotide sequence: TGCGCCAGCAAGAGACTATCAGGGCCGCTGGAGACCCAGTACTTC. This sequence encodes CASKRLSGPLETQYF.

This clonotype has a count of ten or more. The chain links TRBV12-3 or TRBV12-4 to TRBJ1-1; D gene uncertain. The CDR3 length is 12 residues. V was trimmed by 6 bases and J by 4 bases, leaving 9 bases between them. CDR3 sequence reads: CASRNSGTEAFF. The CDR3 bases are TGTGCCAGCAGAAATTCGGGCACTGAAGCTTTCTTT.

This clonotype was counted ten times or more. The chain is built from TRBV18 and TRBJ1-6, with D perhaps TRBD1 (6 bases). The germline V gene encodes CDR1 KGHSH and CDR2 LQKENI. V was shortened by 6 bases and J by 9 bases, with 15 bases between the two germline ends. This CDR3 has 14 amino acids. The CDR3 sequence is CASSRTDPTSPLHF. CDR3 coding DNA: TGTGCCAGCTCGAGGACAGATCCTACTTCACCCCTCCACTTT.

This clonotype was detected ten times or more. The rearrangement uses TRBV9 and TRBJ2-3, with D perhaps TRBD1 (6 bases). CDR1 and CDR2 from the germline V gene are SGDLS and YYNGEE. V lost 0 bases and J lost 5, with 10 bases in between. This CDR3 spans 14 amino acids. This CDR3 is CASSVGGQQDTQYF. In DNA form, the CDR3 reads TGTGCCAGCAGCGTAGGAGGACAGCAAGATACGCAGTATTTT.